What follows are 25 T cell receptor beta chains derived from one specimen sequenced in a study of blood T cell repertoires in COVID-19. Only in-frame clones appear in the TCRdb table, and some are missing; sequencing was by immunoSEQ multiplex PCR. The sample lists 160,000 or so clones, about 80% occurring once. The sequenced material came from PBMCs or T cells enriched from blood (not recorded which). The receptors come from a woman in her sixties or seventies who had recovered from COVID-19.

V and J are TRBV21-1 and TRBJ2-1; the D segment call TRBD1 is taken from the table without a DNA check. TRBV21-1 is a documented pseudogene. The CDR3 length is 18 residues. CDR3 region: CASIRQRNIERPYNEQFF. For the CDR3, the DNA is TGTGCCAGCATCCGACAGAGGAACATCGAAAGGCCCTACAATGAGCAGTTCTTC.

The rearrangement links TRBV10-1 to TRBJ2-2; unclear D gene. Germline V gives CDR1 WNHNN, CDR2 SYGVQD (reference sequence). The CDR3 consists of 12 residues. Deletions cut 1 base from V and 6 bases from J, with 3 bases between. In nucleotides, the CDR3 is TGCGCCAGCAGTGAGTGGCCCGGGGAGCTGTTTTTT. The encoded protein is CASSEWPGELFF.

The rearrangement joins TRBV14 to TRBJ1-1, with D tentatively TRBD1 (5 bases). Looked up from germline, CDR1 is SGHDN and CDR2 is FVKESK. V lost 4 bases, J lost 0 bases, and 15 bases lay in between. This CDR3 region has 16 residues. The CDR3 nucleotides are TGTGCCAGCAGCCCCTTTAGGACATTCATGAACACTGAAGCTTTCTTT. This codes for CASSPFRTFMNTEAFF.

The CDR3, as DNA: TGTGCCAGCAGTTTTCCAGGAGGCGCTGAAGCTTTCTTT. Translated: CASSFPGGAEAFF. The V and J genes are TRBV27 and TRBJ1-1; no definite D call. This CDR3 has 13 amino acids. The V gene's germline CDR1 is MNHEY and CDR2 SMNVEV (reference sequence). The V gene lost 3 bases and the J gene lost 6 bases, with 11 bases spanning the gap.

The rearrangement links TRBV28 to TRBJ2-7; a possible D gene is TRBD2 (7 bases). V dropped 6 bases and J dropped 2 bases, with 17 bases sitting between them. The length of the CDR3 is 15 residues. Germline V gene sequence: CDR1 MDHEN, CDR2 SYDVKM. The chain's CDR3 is CASRPAGAATYEQYF. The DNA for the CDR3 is TGTGCCAGCAGGCCCGCGGGGGCCGCTACCTACGAGCAGTACTTC.

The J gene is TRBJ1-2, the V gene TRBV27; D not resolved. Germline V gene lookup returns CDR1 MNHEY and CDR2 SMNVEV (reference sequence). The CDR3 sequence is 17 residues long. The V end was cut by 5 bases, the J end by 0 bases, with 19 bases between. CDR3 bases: TGTGCCAGCAGTGTCCGTATAATGGCGGGGACTAACTATGGCTACACCTTC. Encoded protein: CASSVRIMAGTNYGYTF.

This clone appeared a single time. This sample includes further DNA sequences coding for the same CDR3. The CDR3 loop reads CASSIQGYSNQPQHF. The CDR3 bases are TGTGCCAGTAGTATACAGGGGTATAGCAATCAGCCCCAGCATTTT. J is TRBJ1-5 and V is TRBV19; D may be TRBD1 (6 bases). Trimming took 2 bases from V and 0 from J, leaving 8 bases between them. Germline CDR1 LNHDA, CDR2 SQIVND (reference sequence). The CDR3 sequence is 15 residues long.

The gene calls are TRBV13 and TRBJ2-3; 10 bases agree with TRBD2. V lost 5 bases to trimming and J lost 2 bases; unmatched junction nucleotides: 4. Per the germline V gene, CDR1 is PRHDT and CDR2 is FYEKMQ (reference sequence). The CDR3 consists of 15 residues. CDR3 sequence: CASSERGGSTDTQYF. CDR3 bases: TGTGCCAGCAGCGAGCGGGGGGGGTCCACAGATACGCAGTATTTT. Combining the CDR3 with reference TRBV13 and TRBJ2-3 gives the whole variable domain AAGVIQSPRHLIKEKRETATLKCYPIPRHDTVYWYQQGPGQDPQFLISFYEKMQSDKGSIPDRFSAQQFSDYHSELNMSSLELGDSALYFCASSERGGSTDTQYFGPGTRLTVL.

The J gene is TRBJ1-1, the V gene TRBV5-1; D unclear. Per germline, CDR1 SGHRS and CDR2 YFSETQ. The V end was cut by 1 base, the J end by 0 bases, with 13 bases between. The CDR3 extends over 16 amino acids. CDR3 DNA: TGCGCCAGCAGCTTGCCGGAGGAAAGCTTGAACACTGAAGCTTTCTTT. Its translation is CASSLPEESLNTEAFF.

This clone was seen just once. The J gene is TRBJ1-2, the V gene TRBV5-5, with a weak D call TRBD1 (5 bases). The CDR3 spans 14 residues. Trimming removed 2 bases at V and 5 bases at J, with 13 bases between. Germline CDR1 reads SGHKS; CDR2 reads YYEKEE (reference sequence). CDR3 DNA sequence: TGTGCCAGCAGCTTAAATCAGGGAAATTATGGCTACACCTTC. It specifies CASSLNQGNYGYTF.

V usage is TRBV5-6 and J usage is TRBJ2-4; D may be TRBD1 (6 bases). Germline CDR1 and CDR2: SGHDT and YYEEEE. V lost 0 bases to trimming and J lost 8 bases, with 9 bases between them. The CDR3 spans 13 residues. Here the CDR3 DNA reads TGTGCCAGCAGCTTGGACAGGGCAGACATTCAGTACTTC. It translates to CASSLDRADIQYF.

CDR3 amino acids: CASFNRGRETQYF. In DNA form, the CDR3 reads TGTGCCAGCTTTAATAGGGGCAGGGAGACCCAGTACTTC. The chain has TRBV5-4 and TRBJ2-5, with D possibly being TRBD1 (5 bases). From germline, CDR1 is SGHNT and CDR2 YYREEE (reference sequence). CDR3 length: 13 residues. The V and J ends lost 7 bases and 5 bases respectively, with 15 bases between them.

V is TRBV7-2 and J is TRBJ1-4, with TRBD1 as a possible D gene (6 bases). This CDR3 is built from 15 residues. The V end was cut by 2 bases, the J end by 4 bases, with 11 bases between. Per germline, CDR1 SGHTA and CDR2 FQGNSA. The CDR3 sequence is CASSLYSRGNEKLFF. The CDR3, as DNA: TGTGCCAGCAGCTTATACTCCAGGGGTAATGAAAAACTGTTTTTT.

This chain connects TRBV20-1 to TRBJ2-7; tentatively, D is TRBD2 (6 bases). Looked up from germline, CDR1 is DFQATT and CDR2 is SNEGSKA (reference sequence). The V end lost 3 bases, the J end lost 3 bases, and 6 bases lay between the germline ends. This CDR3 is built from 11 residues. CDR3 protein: CSASSGYEQYF. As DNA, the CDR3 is TGCAGTGCTAGTAGCGGCTACGAGCAGTACTTC.

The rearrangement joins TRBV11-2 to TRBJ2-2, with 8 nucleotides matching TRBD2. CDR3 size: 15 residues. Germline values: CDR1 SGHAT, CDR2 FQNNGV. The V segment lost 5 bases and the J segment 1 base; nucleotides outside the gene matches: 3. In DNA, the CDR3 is TGTGCCAGCAGCCGTAGCGGGGTGAACACCGGGGAGCTGTTTTTT. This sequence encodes CASSRSGVNTGELFF.

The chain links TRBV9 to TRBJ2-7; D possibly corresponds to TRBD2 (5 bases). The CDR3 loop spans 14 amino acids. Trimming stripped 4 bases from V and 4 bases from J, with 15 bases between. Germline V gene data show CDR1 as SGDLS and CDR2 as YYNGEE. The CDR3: CASSSDRGLYEQYF. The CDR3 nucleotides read TGTGCCAGCAGCTCGGATCGCGGGCTTTACGAGCAGTACTTC. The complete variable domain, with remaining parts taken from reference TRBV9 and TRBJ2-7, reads DSGVTQTPKHLITATGQRVTLRCSPRSGDLSVYWYQQSLDQGLQFLIQYYNGEERAKGNILERFSAQQFPDLHSELNLSSLELGDSALYFCASSSDRGLYEQYFGPGTRLTVT.

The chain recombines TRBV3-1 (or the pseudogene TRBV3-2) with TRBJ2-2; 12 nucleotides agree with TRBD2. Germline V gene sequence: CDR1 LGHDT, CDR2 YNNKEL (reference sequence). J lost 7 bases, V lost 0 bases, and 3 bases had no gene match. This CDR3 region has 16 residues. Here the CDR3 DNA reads TGTGCCAGCAGCCAAGATAGACTAGCGGGGGTCGGGGAGCTGTTTTTT. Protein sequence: CASSQDRLAGVGELFF.

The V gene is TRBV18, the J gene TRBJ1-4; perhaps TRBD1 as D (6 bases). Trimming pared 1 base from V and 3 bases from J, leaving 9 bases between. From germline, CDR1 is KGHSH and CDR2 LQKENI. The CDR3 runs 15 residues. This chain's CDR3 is CASSPRTGPNEKLFF. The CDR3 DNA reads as TGTGCCAGCTCACCACGCACAGGGCCTAATGAAAAACTGTTTTTT.

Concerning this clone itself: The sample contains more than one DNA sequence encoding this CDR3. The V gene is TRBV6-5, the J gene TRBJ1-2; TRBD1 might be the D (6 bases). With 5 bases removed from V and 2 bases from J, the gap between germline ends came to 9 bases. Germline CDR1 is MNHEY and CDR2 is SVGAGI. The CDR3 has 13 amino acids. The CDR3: CASSRQENYGYTF. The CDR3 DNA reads TGTGCCAGCAGTCGACAGGAAAACTATGGCTACACCTTC.

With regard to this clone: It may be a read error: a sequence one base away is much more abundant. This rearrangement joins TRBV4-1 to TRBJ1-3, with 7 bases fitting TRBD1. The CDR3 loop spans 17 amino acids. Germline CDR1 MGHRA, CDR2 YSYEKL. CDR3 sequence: CARSRGGVVMSGNTIYF. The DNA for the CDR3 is TGCGCCCGCAGCAGGGGGGGGGTGGTAATGTCTGGAAACACCATATATTTT.

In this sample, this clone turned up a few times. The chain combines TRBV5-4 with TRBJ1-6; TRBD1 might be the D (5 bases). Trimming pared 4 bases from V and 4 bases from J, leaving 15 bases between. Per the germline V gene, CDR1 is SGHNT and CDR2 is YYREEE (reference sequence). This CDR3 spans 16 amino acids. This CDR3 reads CASSAGGSTYNSPLHF. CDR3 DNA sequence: TGTGCCAGCAGCGCGGGGGGTTCGACATATAATTCACCCCTCCACTTT. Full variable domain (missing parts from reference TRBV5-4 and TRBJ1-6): ETGVTQSPTHLIKTRGQQVTLRCSSQSGHNTVSWYQQALGQGPQFIFQYYREEENGRGNFPPRFSGLQFPNYSSELNVNALELDDSALYLCASSAGGSTYNSPLHFGNGTRLTVT.

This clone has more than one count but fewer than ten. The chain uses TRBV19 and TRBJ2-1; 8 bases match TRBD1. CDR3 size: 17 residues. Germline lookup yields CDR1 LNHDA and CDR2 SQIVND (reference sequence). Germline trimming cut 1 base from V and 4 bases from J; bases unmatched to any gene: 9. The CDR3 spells CASSIGDRGGTYNEQFF. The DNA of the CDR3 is TGTGCCAGTAGTATAGGAGACAGGGGCGGAACTTACAATGAGCAGTTCTTC.

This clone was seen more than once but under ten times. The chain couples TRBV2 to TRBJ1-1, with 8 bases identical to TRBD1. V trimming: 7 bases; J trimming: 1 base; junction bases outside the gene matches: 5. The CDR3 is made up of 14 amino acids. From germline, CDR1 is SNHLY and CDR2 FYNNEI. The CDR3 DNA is TGTGCCAGCAAACGTACAGGGGGGAACACTGAAGCTTTCTTT. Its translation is CASKRTGGNTEAFF.

The DNA for the CDR3 is TGTGCCAGCTCCTACCTAGCGGGGGGGCTAGAGACCCAGTACTTC. Encoded protein: CASSYLAGGLETQYF. V usage is TRBV6-5 and J usage is TRBJ2-5, with 12 bases aligning to TRBD2. V shed 8 bases and J 4 bases; nucleotides not matched to a gene: 8. Germline V gene sequence: CDR1 MNHEY, CDR2 SVGAGI. This CDR3 region has 15 residues.

CDR3: CASSPTGTAYNEQFF. CDR3 nucleotides: TGTGCCAGCTCACCAACCGGGACAGCTTACAATGAGCAGTTCTTC. V is TRBV18 and J is TRBJ2-1; 7 bases map to TRBD1. Germline loops: CDR1 KGHSH, CDR2 LQKENI. The CDR3 totals 15 residues. The trim removed 2 bases at V and 4 bases at J, leaving 5 bases unmatched.